This is a list of T cell receptor beta chains from one sample in a study of beta chain features in type 1 diabetes. The method was immunoSEQ multiplex PCR; TCRdb's version includes in-frame clones alone and lacks a portion of them. The sample carries 300,000 or so clones, about a tenth recorded once. Specimen: central memory CD4+ T cells from blood. The receptors were sampled from a young man with type 1 diabetes. The CDR3 runs from the conserved cysteine through the conserved F or W. D genes are given only for firm matches. A clone size is listed for some rows: how often the clone was seen (once, few, many), or a class if it is expanded.

CASTQNTEAFF	TGTGCCAGCACCCAGAACACTGAAGCTTTCTTT	TRBV6-5	few	-	TRBJ1-1
CASSEGGLIQETQYF	TGTGCCAGCAGTGAAGGGGGCCTAATTCAAGAGACCCAGTACTTC	TRBV2	few	-	TRBJ2-5
CASVALVGSPEQFF	TGTGCCAGCGTCGCGTTGGTGGGGTCCCCTGAGCAGTTCTTC	TRBV2	-	-	TRBJ2-1
CASRLKASGDAEAFF	TGTGCAAGTCGCTTAAAGGCCTCAGGGGACGCTGAAGCTTTCTTT	TRBV12-2	few	-	TRBJ1-1
CAWSGTSVPDTQYF	TGTGCCTGGTCCGGGACTAGCGTCCCAGATACGCAGTATTTT	TRBV30	few	TRBD2	TRBJ2-3
CASSPPSTGTGDVSPEQYF	TGCGCCAGCAGTCCTCCTTCGACCGGGACAGGGGACGTCTCACCAGAGCAGTACTTC	TRBV23-1	-	TRBD1	TRBJ2-7
CASSLARDNEQFF	TGTGCCAGCAGCTTAGCGAGGGACAATGAGCAGTTCTTC	TRBV5-4	-	-	TRBJ2-1
CSVATGDYGYTF	TGCAGCGTTGCCACAGGGGACTATGGCTACACCTTC	TRBV29-1	few	TRBD1	TRBJ1-2
CASSFLGRGQPQHF	TGTGCCAGCAGCTTCCTCGGCAGGGGTCAGCCCCAGCATTTT	TRBV7-2	few	-	TRBJ1-5
CASSQDRDGKNIQYF	TGCGCCAGCAGCCAAGATCGGGACGGCAAAAACATTCAGTACTTC	TRBV23-1	few	-	TRBJ2-4
CASSAQQLYGYTF	TGTGCCAGTAGTGCCCAACAGCTCTATGGCTACACCTTC	TRBV19	-	-	TRBJ1-2
CASSSTGSQETQYF	TGTGCCAGCAGTTCCACGGGGTCCCAAGAGACCCAGTACTTC	TRBV6-5	-	-	TRBJ2-5
CASSEGGAYEQYF	TGTGCCAGCAGTGAAGGAGGGGCCTACGAGCAGTACTTC	TRBV6-1	many	-	TRBJ2-7
CASAVGSNYGYTF	TGTGCCAGTGCAGTGGGTTCTAACTATGGCTACACCTTC	TRBV28	few	-	TRBJ1-2
CASSPGGLGGETQYF	TGTGCCAGCAGCCCCGGGGGACTAGGTGGAGAGACCCAGTACTTC	TRBV13	few	TRBD2	TRBJ2-5
CASSLYLEETQYF	TGCGCCAGCAGCTTGTACCTAGAAGAGACCCAGTACTTC	TRBV5-1	-	-	TRBJ2-5
CASSLAPGDAYEQYF	TGTGCCAGCAGCTTAGCCCCAGGGGATGCCTACGAGCAGTACTTC	TRBV11-3	-	-	TRBJ2-7
CASSTRQGLAKNIQYF	TGTGCCAGCAGTACCCGACAGGGACTAGCCAAAAACATTCAGTACTTC	TRBV27	many	-	TRBJ2-4
CASSPNGQNTEAFF	TGTGCCAGCAGCCCCAATGGGCAGAACACTGAAGCTTTCTTT	TRBV7-9	-	-	TRBJ1-1
CASSPGLAGVVTQYF	TGTGCCAGCAGCCCGGGACTAGCGGGGGTAGTTACGCAGTATTTT	TRBV7-9	many	TRBD2	TRBJ2-3
CASSLDRLYGYTF	TGTGCCAGCAGCTTAGACCGGCTCTATGGCTACACCTTC	TRBV5-5	few	-	TRBJ1-2
CASSAGHSMATPSDTF	-	TRBV5-6	-	-	TRBJ1-2